The rows below give T cell receptor beta chains drawn from one sample of a study of T cells in tumors after PD-1 blockade. This table comes from immunoSEQ multiplex PCR, and its TCRdb copy is limited to in-frame clones, with some not included. The sample holds over 1,500 clones; roughly two thirds are singletons and the top ten take less than 45%. The starting material was tumor tissue, obtained before anti-PD-1 treatment. Receptors were obtained from a human donor with cutaneous squamous cell carcinoma. CDR3s include the opening cysteine and the closing phenylalanine or tryptophan. Each record gives: clone size, V gene, D gene, J gene, CDR3 protein, CDR3 DNA. The D gene is left open where the match is weak. Only some rows state a clone size, as once, few, many or a class for expanded clones.

clone size: -
V gene: TRBV4-1
D gene: -
J gene: TRBJ2-5
CDR3 protein: CASSQGRGKETQYF
CDR3 DNA: TGCGCCAGCAGCCAAGGGCGAGGGAAAGAGACCCAGTACTTC

clone size: -
V gene: TRBV5-6
D gene: -
J gene: TRBJ2-5
CDR3 protein: CASSLAWSGGEETQYF
CDR3 DNA: TGTGCCAGCAGCTTGGCCTGGTCAGGGGGGGAGGAGACCCAGTACTTC

clone size: large
V gene: TRBV27
D gene: -
J gene: TRBJ1-5
CDR3 protein: CASSLYAWSGYSNQPQHF
CDR3 DNA: TGTGCCAGCAGTTTATACGCTTGGTCAGGGTATAGCAATCAGCCCCAGCATTTT

clone size: -
V gene: TRBV2
D gene: -
J gene: TRBJ1-2
CDR3 protein: CASSGGEGTYGYTF
CDR3 DNA: TGTGCCAGCAGTGGGGGGGAGGGAACCTATGGCTACACCTTC

clone size: -
V gene: TRBV4-1
D gene: TRBD2
J gene: TRBJ2-2
CDR3 protein: CASMGLAGGTGELFF
CDR3 DNA: TGCGCCAGCATGGGACTAGCGGGGGGCACCGGGGAGCTGTTTTTT

clone size: large
V gene: TRBV19
D gene: -
J gene: TRBJ1-1
CDR3 protein: CASSIGGYTEAFF
CDR3 DNA: TGTGCCAGTAGTATTGGGGGCTACACTGAAGCTTTCTTT

clone size: -
V gene: TRBV16
D gene: -
J gene: TRBJ1-4
CDR3 protein: CASSQSAVGEKLFF
CDR3 DNA: TGTGCCAGCAGCCAATCAGCAGTGGGGGAAAAACTGTTTTTT

clone size: few
V gene: TRBV12-3/TRBV12-4
D gene: TRBD2
J gene: TRBJ2-5
CDR3 protein: CASQNRGVGTQYF
CDR3 DNA: TGTGCCAGCCAAAACCGGGGGGTGGGGACCCAGTACTTC

clone size: -
V gene: TRBV5-1
D gene: TRBD2
J gene: TRBJ2-3
CDR3 protein: CASSLTSGGADTQYF
CDR3 DNA: TGCGCCAGCAGCTTGACTAGCGGGGGGGCAGATACGCAGTATTTT

clone size: hyperexpanded
V gene: TRBV4-1
D gene: -
J gene: TRBJ2-3
CDR3 protein: CASSQGGEALKYF
CDR3 DNA: TGCGCCAGCAGCCAAGGGGGGGAGGCCCTAAAGTATTTT

clone size: -
V gene: TRBV12-3/TRBV12-4
D gene: -
J gene: TRBJ1-2
CDR3 protein: CASSYNYGYTF
CDR3 DNA: TGTGCCAGCAGTTATAACTATGGCTACACCTTC

clone size: -
V gene: TRBV28
D gene: TRBD1
J gene: TRBJ1-3
CDR3 protein: CASTQGVPGNTIYF
CDR3 DNA: TGTGCCAGCACCCAGGGGGTCCCTGGAAACACCATATATTTT

clone size: -
V gene: TRBV7-6
D gene: -
J gene: TRBJ2-2
CDR3 protein: CASSLALVPAVMTGELFF
CDR3 DNA: TGTGCCAGCAGCTTAGCGCTAGTCCCAGCGGTGATGACCGGGGAGCTGTTTTTT

clone size: few
V gene: TRBV9
D gene: -
J gene: TRBJ1-4
CDR3 protein: CASSGLGSQLFF
CDR3 DNA: TGTGCCAGCAGCGGACTAGGCAGCCAACTGTTTTTT

clone size: -
V gene: TRBV7-9
D gene: -
J gene: TRBJ2-7
CDR3 protein: CASSPRGGSSYEQYF
CDR3 DNA: TGTGCCAGCAGCCCCAGGGGGGGGTCATCCTACGAGCAGTACTTC

clone size: -
V gene: TRBV24-1
D gene: TRBD1
J gene: TRBJ2-1
CDR3 protein: CATSHRGLGDNEQFF
CDR3 DNA: TGTGCCACCAGCCACAGGGGGCTTGGGGACAATGAGCAGTTCTTC

clone size: -
V gene: TRBV18
D gene: -
J gene: TRBJ1-5
CDR3 protein: CASSLWGVKSNQPQHF
CDR3 DNA: TGTGCCAGCTCACTTTGGGGGGTTAAAAGCAATCAGCCCCAGCATTTT

clone size: few
V gene: TRBV30
D gene: -
J gene: TRBJ2-1
CDR3 protein: CAWSVRRGLDEQFF
CDR3 DNA: TGTGCCTGGAGTGTACGGAGAGGGTTGGATGAGCAGTTCTTC

clone size: -
V gene: TRBV7-9
D gene: -
J gene: TRBJ2-6
CDR3 protein: CASSTNRELDSGANVLTF
CDR3 DNA: TGTGCCAGCAGCACAAACAGGGAACTGGACTCTGGGGCCAACGTCCTGACTTTC

clone size: -
V gene: TRBV5-1
D gene: -
J gene: TRBJ1-2
CDR3 protein: CASSSGLYGYTF
CDR3 DNA: TGCGCCAGCAGCTCTGGGCTCTATGGCTACACCTTC

clone size: -
V gene: TRBV7-9
D gene: -
J gene: TRBJ2-6
CDR3 protein: CASALQSGANVLTF
CDR3 DNA: TGTGCCAGCGCCCTCCAGTCTGGGGCCAACGTCCTGACTTTC

clone size: -
V gene: TRBV25-1
D gene: -
J gene: TRBJ2-2
CDR3 protein: CASSGPNTGELFF
CDR3 DNA: TGTGCCAGCAGTGGACCGAACACCGGGGAGCTGTTTTTT

clone size: -
V gene: TRBV7-3
D gene: -
J gene: TRBJ2-1
CDR3 protein: CASSFGPNEQFF
CDR3 DNA: TGTGCCAGCAGCTTTGGGCCCAATGAGCAGTTCTTC

clone size: large
V gene: TRBV12-3/TRBV12-4
D gene: -
J gene: TRBJ1-2
CDR3 protein: CASSLWHYGYTF
CDR3 DNA: TGTGCCAGCAGTTTGTGGCACTATGGCTACACCTTC

clone size: -
V gene: TRBV7-9
D gene: -
J gene: TRBJ2-7
CDR3 protein: CASSHLSYEQYF
CDR3 DNA: TGTGCCAGCAGCCATCTAAGCTACGAGCAGTACTTC

clone size: -
V gene: TRBV5-1
D gene: -
J gene: TRBJ1-3
CDR3 protein: CASSFDGDSGNTIYF
CDR3 DNA: TGCGCCAGCAGCTTCGATGGGGACTCTGGAAACACCATATATTTT

clone size: -
V gene: TRBV4-1
D gene: TRBD1
J gene: TRBJ1-2
CDR3 protein: CASSQPDREVYGYTF
CDR3 DNA: TGCGCCAGCAGCCAGCCGGACAGGGAGGTATATGGCTACACCTTC

clone size: -
V gene: TRBV7-9
D gene: -
J gene: TRBJ1-2
CDR3 protein: CASSLGQTYGYTF
CDR3 DNA: TGTGCCAGCAGCTTAGGTCAGACGTATGGCTACACCTTC

clone size: -
V gene: TRBV12-3/TRBV12-4
D gene: -
J gene: TRBJ1-2
CDR3 protein: CASSLQENYGYTF
CDR3 DNA: TGTGCCAGCAGTTTACAGGAAAACTATGGCTACACCTTC

clone size: -
V gene: TRBV5-4
D gene: -
J gene: TRBJ2-7
CDR3 protein: CASSQNRGEQYF
CDR3 DNA: TGTGCCAGCAGCCAAAACCGAGGCGAGCAGTACTTC

clone size: -
V gene: TRBV9
D gene: -
J gene: TRBJ2-7
CDR3 protein: CASSVGPDTYEQYF
CDR3 DNA: TGTGCCAGCAGCGTTGGTCCGGACACCTACGAGCAGTACTTC

clone size: -
V gene: TRBV1
D gene: -
J gene: TRBJ1-3
CDR3 protein: CTSSQTGMGGNTIYF
CDR3 DNA: TGCACCAGCAGCCAGACAGGGATGGGAGGAAACACCATATATTTT

clone size: few
V gene: TRBV9
D gene: -
J gene: TRBJ2-7
CDR3 protein: CASSYGGLGSYEQYF
CDR3 DNA: TGTGCCAGCAGCTATGGGGGGCTGGGCTCCTACGAGCAGTACTTC

clone size: -
V gene: TRBV3-1/TRBV3-2
D gene: -
J gene: TRBJ2-2
CDR3 protein: CASSQIQGWSGELFF
CDR3 DNA: TGTGCCAGCAGCCAAATTCAGGGCTGGAGCGGGGAGCTGTTTTTT

clone size: -
V gene: TRBV24-1
D gene: -
J gene: TRBJ1-2
CDR3 protein: CATSDVGGYGYTF
CDR3 DNA: TGTGCCACCAGTGATGTCGGGGGATATGGCTACACCTTC

clone size: -
V gene: TRBV2
D gene: -
J gene: TRBJ1-5
CDR3 protein: CASSGYNQPQHF
CDR3 DNA: TGTGCCAGCAGTGGTTACAATCAGCCCCAGCATTTT